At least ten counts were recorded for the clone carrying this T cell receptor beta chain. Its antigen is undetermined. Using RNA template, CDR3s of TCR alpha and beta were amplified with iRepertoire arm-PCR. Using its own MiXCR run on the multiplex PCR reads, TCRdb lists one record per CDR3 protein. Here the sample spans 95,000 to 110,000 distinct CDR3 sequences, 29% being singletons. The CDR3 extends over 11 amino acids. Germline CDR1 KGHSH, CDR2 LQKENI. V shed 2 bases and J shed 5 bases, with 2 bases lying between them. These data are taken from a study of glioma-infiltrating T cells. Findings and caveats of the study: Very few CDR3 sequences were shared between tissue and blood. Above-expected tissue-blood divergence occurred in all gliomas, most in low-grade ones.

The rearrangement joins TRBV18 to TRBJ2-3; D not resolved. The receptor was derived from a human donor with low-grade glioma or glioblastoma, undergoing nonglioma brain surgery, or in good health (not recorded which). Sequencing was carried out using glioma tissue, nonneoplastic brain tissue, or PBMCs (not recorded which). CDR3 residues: CASSPEDTQYF. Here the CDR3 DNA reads TGTGCCAGCTCACCAGAAGATACGCAGTATTTT.